The sequence of this T cell receptor beta chain was determined in a study of cytomegalovirus exposure and HLA in healthy donors (dated by TCRdb to the late 2010s). At the level of the whole study: The 650 to 750 repertoires of the first cohort and the 120 validation repertoires were produced on the same platform, according to a later analysis. The study aimed to test whether cataloging public T cell receptors could reveal signatures of past pathogen exposure. A separate validation cohort of roughly 110 different subjects was used in addition to the approximately 700-subject first cohort. To predict cytomegalovirus infection status, the study combined high-throughput TCR immunosequencing, statistical association of individual TCRs with disease status, and machine learning. The paper's findings and limits, for the study overall: A later analysis had no HLA typing for the validation cohort, so co-occurrence there was scored across all 120 repertoires. Three of the identified cytomegalovirus-associated TCR beta chains were confirmed in vitro to be specific for cytomegalovirus antigens. The study listed 150 to 200 TCR beta chains as associated with cytomegalovirus. Across donors, most TCR sequences were observed very rarely, whereas some public TCRs were present in many individuals. Of the cluster scores, approximately 95% were above 0 in a later analysis, which found that TCRs clustered in the first cohort also tended to co-occur in the 95 to 150 validation repertoires. According to the authors, the approach could potentially be generalized to other disease states and immunological phenotypes. In both the original and validation cohorts, the classifier was reported to diagnose cytomegalovirus status with high specificity and sensitivity.

To note about this clone: Its cognate antigen has yet to be identified. Per-nucleotide qualities are absent, and no much larger clonotype sits a single base away.

The library was built by means of the immunoSEQ multiplex PCR assay. The study's processing was this. A statistical classification framework was built to diagnose cytomegalovirus status from the catalog of TCR beta chain sequences. TCRdb provides this immuneACCESS table in a form limited to in-frame rearrangements. Some clones are lacking; in checked studies, under half of them reflect an unresolved V gene, and why the rest are absent is not known. From that table come the V and J calls and clone size; the DNA was used to work out D and trimming. In this sample the table shows more than 95,000 clones, about 90% of which occur a single time. Approximately 2% of the sample lies in the top ten. The CDR3 contains 15 residues, cysteine and phenylalanine counted. Of all the DNA, just the CDR3 is kept, 45 bases in frame from base 1. The trim is 1 base for V and 5 bases for J, with a gap of 11 bases between the germline ends. The germline V gene yields LGHNA for CDR1 and YSLEER for CDR2.

Donors formed part of the validation cohort, which comprised 120 subjects and was distinct from the first cohort of under 850 subjects. This TCR derives from a young woman in good health and CMV-seronegative. The V and J genes are TRBV4-3 and TRBJ2-2; the D gene is not confidently resolved. The sequencing input was PBMCs. The bases read TGCGCCAGCAGCCAAGTGCTATCGCGGACCGGGGAGCTGTTTTTT. Its protein is CASSQVLSRTGELFF.